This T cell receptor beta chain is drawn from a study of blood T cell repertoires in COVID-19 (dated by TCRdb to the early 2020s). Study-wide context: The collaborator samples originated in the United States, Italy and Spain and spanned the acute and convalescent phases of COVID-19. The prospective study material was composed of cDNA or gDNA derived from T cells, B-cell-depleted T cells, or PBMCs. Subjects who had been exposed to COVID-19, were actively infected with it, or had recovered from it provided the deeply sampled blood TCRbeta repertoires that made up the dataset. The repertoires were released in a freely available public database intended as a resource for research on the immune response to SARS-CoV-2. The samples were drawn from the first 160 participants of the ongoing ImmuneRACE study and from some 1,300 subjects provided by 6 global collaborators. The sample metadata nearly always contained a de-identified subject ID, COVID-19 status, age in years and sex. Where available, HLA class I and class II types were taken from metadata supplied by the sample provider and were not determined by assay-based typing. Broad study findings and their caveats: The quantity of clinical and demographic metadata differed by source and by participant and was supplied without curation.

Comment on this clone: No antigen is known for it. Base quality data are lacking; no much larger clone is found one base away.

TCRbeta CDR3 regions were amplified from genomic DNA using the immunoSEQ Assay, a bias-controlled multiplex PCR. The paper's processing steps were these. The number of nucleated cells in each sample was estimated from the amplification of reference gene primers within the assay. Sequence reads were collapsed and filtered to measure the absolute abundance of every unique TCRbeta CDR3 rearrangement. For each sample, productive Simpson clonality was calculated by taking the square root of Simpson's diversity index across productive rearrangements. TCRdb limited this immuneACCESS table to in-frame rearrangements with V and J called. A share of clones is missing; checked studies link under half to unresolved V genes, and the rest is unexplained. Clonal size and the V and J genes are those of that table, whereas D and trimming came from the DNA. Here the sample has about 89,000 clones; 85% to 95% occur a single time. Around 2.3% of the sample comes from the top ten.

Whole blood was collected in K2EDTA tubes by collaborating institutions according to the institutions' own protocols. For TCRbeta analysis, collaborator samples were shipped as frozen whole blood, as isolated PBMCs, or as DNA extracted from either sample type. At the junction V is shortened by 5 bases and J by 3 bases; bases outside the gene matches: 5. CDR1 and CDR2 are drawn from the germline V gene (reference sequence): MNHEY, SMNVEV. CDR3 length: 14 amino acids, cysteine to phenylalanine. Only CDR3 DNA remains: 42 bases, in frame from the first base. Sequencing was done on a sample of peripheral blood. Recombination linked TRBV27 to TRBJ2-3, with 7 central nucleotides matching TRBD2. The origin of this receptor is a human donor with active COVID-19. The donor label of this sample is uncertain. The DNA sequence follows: TGTGCCAGCAGTAGGGTGGGGGGGACAGATACGCAGTATTTT. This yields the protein CASSRVGGTDTQYF.